This TCR beta chain was identified in a study of T cells in Graves' hyperthyroidism and ophthalmopathy. Whole-study context: The blood sample was taken at first diagnosis, before treatment began.

The trim removed 7 bases at V and 2 bases at J, leaving 11 bases unmatched. This CDR3 is 16 amino acids long. This clonotype was recorded many times. Researchers took RNA transcripts and amplified the TCR beta CDR3 regions from them. Primed by the HTBI set, a first-round RT-PCR was run on the TCR CDR3. Each CDR3 protein is one row after TCRdb ran MiXCR on the multiplex PCR reads. Of about 410,000 distinct CDR3 sequences listed, 14% to 15% are singletons. The V and J genes are TRBV12-3 or TRBV12-4 and TRBJ2-3, with TRBD2 identical over 8 bases. The receptor comes from a young man with Graves' ophthalmopathy. Material: blood. CDR3 sequence: CASTELAAENTDTQYF. The CDR3 DNA follows: TGTGCCAGCACCGAACTAGCGGCGGAAAACACAGATACGCAGTATTTT.